This T cell receptor (beta chain) is drawn from a study of regulatory T cells in long-lasting Graves disease. Regarding the study as a whole: With approximately 2,500 shared public clonotypes, persistent patients exceeded new patients, who shared about a thousand.

This clonotype showed up just a few times. Its target is unknown. V dropped 1 base and J dropped 6 bases, with 5 bases sitting between them. This CDR3 region has 13 residues. In germline, CDR1 is SGHRS, CDR2 YFSETQ. Sequencing libraries for TCR beta were prepared with iRepertoire HTBI primers and Arm-PCR of CDR3 regions. TCRdb processed the multiplex PCR reads anew with MiXCR; each CDR3 protein has one entry. The sample includes a few hundred thousand distinct CDR3 sequences, around 19% seen only once; the top ten take roughly 12%. Noted time point: newly diagnosed GD, antithyroid drugs for less than 3 months. Extracted RNA from PBMCs served as the source of the TCR library. The patients were enrolled through endocrinology in Xi'an, China. These data also formed part of another study, on T cells in Graves' hyperthyroidism and ophthalmopathy. According to that study: The primer set for the first-round RT-PCR of the TCR CDR3 was HTBI. With a median lead of roughly 6.8 months before onset, the model predicted ophthalmopathy.

The TCR comes from a woman aged 30 to 39 with Graves disease. V is TRBV5-1 and J is TRBJ1-6; the D is unclear. Sample: peripheral blood mononuclear cells (PBMCs), taken at new diagnosis, from a patient treated with antithyroid drugs. The CDR3 protein is CASSLKGNSPLHF. The CDR3 DNA reads TGCGCCAGCAGCTTGAAGGGTAATTCACCCCTCCACTTT. The full variable domain, rest sourced from reference TRBV5-1 and TRBJ1-6, is KAGVTQTPRYLIKTRGQQVTLSCSPISGHRSVSWYQQTPGQGLQFLFEYFSETQRNKGNFPGRFSGRQFSNSRSEMNVSTLELGDSALYLCASSLKGNSPLHFGNGTRLTVT.